Listed below are T cell receptor beta chains from one sample, sequenced in a study of monozygotic twins with inflammatory bowel disease. TCRdb reanalyzed the 5' RACE reads and collapses them to one entry per CDR3 protein, without DNA. Here the sample table reports more than 350,000 distinct CDR3 sequences. The sample taken for sequencing was blood. Source of these receptors: a human donor with ulcerative colitis or Crohn's disease, or a healthy co-twin of an affected twin (not recorded which). CDR3s include the opening cysteine and the closing phenylalanine or tryptophan. Each record gives: V gene, J gene, CDR3 protein.

>TRBV6-1|TRBJ1-2
CASSEDRGLRYTF
>TRBV20-1|TRBJ2-7
CSASGLAGVNF
>TRBV20-1|TRBJ2-3
CSVGGGGLALTDTQYF
>TRBV5-1|TRBJ1-6
CASSLGGANSPLHF
>TRBV12-3/TRBV12-4|TRBJ1-1
CASSFGIPGAEAFF
>TRBV12-3/TRBV12-4|TRBJ2-7
CASRGMGNLYEQYF
>TRBV4-3|TRBJ2-1
CASSHATGFTRNEQFF
>TRBV12-3/TRBV12-4|TRBJ1-5
CASSFGSGQPQHF
>TRBV20-1|TRBJ2-3
CSAGGQGLSTDTQYF
>TRBV19|TRBJ2-2
CASSMGNTGELFF
>TRBV20-1|TRBJ1-1
CSAMSIGSEAFF
>TRBV5-1|TRBJ2-5
CASSGGQVQETQYF
>TRBV20-1|TRBJ2-4
CSASLGNIQYF
>TRBV5-1|TRBJ2-7
CASSLGQGLKYF
>TRBV28|TRBJ2-4
CASSTVKGIQYF
>TRBV12-3/TRBV12-4|TRBJ2-3
CASSLGQGGDTQYF
>TRBV19|TRBJ2-1
CASSIEAGIGEQFF
>TRBV5-4|TRBJ2-3
CASSATSGGTSTDTQYF
>TRBV4-3|TRBJ1-1
CASSQAGSGTEAFF
>TRBV7-2|TRBJ2-5
CASSKTSGSSGETQYF
>TRBV29-1|TRBJ2-1
CSVLTGFGTNEQFF
>TRBV5-1|TRBJ1-4
CASSGRGADEKLFF
>TRBV7-8|TRBJ2-5
CASSLRASGGQETQYF
>TRBV5-6|TRBJ2-1
CASSLAGSEQFF
>TRBV5-1|TRBJ2-3
CASSSTGRKGTDTQYF
>TRBV20-1|TRBJ2-7
CSAPPDGGHIAEQYF
>TRBV12-3/TRBV12-4|TRBJ1-5
CASRPSGAAYQPQHF
>TRBV12-2|TRBJ1-1
CASRPASRQFNTEAFF
>TRBV6-2/TRBV6-3|TRBJ1-5
CASSYWANQPQHF